This T cell receptor beta chain was captured by sequencing in a study of resident and recirculating memory T cells in vitiligo. The wider study: Samples were epidermis from two lesional and two nonlesional sites, plus PBMCs.

Clones were sequenced by immunoSEQ multiplex PCR, and TCRdb holds only the in-frame ones, with some missing. The data contain roughly 40,000 clones, 92% of them seen just once; the ten biggest clones take up more than 4%. Comment on this clone: As yet, its antigen is unknown.

The CDR3 is made up of 15 amino acids. Between the trimmed V and J ends, which lost 2 bases and 7 bases, there was a span of 12 bases. Germline V CDR1 and CDR2: SGHTA, FQGNSA. Study-wide points: Vitiligo lesions lacked a unique dominant clone, and clonality varied.

The chain carries TRBV7-2 and TRBJ1-6; tentatively, D is TRBD1 (6 bases). Sample: blood. The TCR originated in a male donor with vitiligo. The CDR3 sequence is CASSLLAGENSPLHF. As DNA, the CDR3 is TGTGCCAGCAGCTTATTGGCAGGGGAGAATTCACCCCTCCACTTT.